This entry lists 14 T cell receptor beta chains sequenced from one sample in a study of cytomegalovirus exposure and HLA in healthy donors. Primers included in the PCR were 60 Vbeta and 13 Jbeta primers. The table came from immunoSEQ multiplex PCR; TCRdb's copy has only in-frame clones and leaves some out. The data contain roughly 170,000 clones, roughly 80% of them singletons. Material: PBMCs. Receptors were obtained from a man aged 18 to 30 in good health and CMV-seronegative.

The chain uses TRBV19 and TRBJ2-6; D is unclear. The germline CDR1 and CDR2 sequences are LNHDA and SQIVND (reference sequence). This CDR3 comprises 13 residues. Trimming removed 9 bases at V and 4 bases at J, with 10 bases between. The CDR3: CARAAGGANVLTF. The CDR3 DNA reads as TGTGCCAGGGCAGCCGGGGGGGCCAACGTCCTGACTTTC.

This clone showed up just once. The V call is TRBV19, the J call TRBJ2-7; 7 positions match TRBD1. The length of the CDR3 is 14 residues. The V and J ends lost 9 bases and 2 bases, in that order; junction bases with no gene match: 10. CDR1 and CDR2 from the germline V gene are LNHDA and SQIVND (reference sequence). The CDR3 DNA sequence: TGTGCCAGCCATCAGACAGGGAATCCCTACGAGCAGTACTTC. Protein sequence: CASHQTGNPYEQYF.

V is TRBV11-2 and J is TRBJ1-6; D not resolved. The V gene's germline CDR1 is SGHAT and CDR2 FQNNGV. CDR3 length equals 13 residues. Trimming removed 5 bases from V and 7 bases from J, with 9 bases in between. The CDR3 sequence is CASSLQLNSPLHF. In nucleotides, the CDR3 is TGTGCCAGCAGCCTACAGCTAAATTCACCCCTCCACTTT.

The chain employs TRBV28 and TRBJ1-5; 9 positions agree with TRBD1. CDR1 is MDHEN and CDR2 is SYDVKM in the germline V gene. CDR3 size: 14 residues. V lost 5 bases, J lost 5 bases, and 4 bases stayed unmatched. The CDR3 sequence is CASSPGQGYQPQHF. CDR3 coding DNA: TGTGCCAGCAGTCCCGGACAGGGGTATCAGCCCCAGCATTTT.

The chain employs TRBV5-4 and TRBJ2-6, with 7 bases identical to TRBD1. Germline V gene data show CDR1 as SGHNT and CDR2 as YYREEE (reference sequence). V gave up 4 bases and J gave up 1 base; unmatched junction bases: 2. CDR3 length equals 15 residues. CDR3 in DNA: TGTGCCAGCAGCCAACAGGGGTCTGGGGCCAACGTCCTGACTTTC. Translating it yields CASSQQGSGANVLTF.

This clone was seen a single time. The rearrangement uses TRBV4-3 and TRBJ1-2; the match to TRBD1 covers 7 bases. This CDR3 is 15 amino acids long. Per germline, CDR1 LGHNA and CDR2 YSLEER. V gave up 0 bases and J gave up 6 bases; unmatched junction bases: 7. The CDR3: CASSQDRIDRDGYTF. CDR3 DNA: TGCGCCAGCAGCCAAGATCGGATAGACAGGGATGGCTACACCTTC.

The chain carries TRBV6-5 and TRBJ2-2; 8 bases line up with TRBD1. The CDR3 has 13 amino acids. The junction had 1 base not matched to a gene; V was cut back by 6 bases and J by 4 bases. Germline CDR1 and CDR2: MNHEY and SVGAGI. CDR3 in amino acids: CASRQGVTGELFF. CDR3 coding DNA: TGTGCCAGCAGACAGGGGGTCACCGGGGAGCTGTTTTTT.

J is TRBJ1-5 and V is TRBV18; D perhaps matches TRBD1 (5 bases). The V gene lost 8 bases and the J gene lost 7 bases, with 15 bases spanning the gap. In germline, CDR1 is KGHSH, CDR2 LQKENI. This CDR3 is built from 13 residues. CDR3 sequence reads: CASGGGSEQPQHF. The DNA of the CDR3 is TGTGCCAGCGGGGGGGGGTCTGAACAGCCCCAGCATTTT. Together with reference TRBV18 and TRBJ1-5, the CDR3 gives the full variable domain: NAGVMQNPRHLVRRRGQEARLRCSPMKGHSHVYWYRQLPEEGLKFMVYLQKENIIDESGMPKERFSAEFPKEGPSILRIQQVVRGDSAAYFCASGGGSEQPQHFGDGTRLSIL.

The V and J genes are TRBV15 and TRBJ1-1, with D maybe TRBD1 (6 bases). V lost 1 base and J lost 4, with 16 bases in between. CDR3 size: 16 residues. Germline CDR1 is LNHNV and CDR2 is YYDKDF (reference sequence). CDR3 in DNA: TGTGCCACCAGCAGAGGTCTACAGGGACCGGGCACTGAAGCTTTCTTT. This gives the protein CATSRGLQGPGTEAFF.

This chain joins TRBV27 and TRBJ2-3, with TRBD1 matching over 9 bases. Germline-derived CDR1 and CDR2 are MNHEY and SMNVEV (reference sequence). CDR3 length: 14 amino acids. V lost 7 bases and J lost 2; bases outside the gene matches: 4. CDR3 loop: CASTWTGDTDTQYF. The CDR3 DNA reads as TGTGCCAGCACCTGGACAGGGGACACAGATACGCAGTATTTT.

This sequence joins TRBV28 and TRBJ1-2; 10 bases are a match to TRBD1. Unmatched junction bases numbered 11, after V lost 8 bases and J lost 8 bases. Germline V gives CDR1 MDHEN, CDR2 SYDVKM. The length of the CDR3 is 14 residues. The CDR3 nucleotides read TGTGCCAGCCAAACTCCAGACAGGGGGCGCGGCTACACCTTC. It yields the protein CASQTPDRGRGYTF.

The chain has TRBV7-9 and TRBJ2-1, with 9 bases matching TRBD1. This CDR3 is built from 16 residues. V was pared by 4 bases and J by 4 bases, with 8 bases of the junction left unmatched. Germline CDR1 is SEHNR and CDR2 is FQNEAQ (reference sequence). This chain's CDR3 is CASSSRTGDPYNEQFF. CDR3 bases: TGTGCCAGCAGCTCGAGGACAGGGGACCCTTACAATGAGCAGTTCTTC. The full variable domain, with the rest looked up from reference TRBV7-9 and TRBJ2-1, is DTGVSQNPRHKITKRGQNVTFRCDPISEHNRLYWYRQTLGQGPEFLTYFQNEAQLEKSRLLSDRFSAERPKGSFSTLEIQRTEQGDSAMYLCASSSRTGDPYNEQFFGPGTRLTVL.

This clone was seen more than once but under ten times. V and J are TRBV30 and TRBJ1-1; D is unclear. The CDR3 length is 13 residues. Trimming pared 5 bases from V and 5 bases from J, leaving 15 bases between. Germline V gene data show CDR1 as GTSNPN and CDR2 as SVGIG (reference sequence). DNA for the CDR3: TGTGCCTGGGACGGGGAAGTAGGTACTGAAGCTTTCTTT. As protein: CAWDGEVGTEAFF.

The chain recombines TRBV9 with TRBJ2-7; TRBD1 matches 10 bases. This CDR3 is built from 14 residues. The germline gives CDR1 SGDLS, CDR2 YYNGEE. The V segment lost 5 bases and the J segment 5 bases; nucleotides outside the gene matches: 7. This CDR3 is CASSGQGGVDEQYF. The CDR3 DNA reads TGTGCCAGCAGTGGACAGGGGGGGGTTGACGAGCAGTACTTC.